This T cell receptor beta chain emerged from a study of blood T cell dynamics during melanoma immunotherapy (dated by TCRdb to about 2020). About the study as a whole: The patients had metastatic melanoma and were given first-line pembrolizumab or nivolumab plus ipilimumab as standard of care in the United Kingdom. To identify early correlates of response, the study profiled peripheral T cell receptor repertoires in patients with metastatic melanoma before and after one cycle of checkpoint inhibitor therapy. Consecutive patients formed a training cohort, and a further independent group of patients from the same centre was pooled into an external validation set. Beyond this particular receptor, the publication reports: Patients who later achieved disease control showed a bifurcated PBMC repertoire reorganization at W3, with increased clonality or increased diversity, unlike progressors. Whether the T cell clones driving repertoire changes were melanoma-specific or reflected general immune activation could not be determined in the study. The relatively small sample size was acknowledged as potentially limiting generalization of the results.

From the cysteine through the phenylalanine, the CDR3 covers 15 amino acids. Just the 45-base CDR3 DNA is kept, in frame starting at base 1. V loses 2 bases of germline sequence and J loses 0 bases, and the interval between the two ends is 8 bases. Based on the germline V gene, the CDR1 and CDR2 sequences are ENHRY and SYGVKD. Note on this clone: Its antigen target is currently unknown. Base qualities were left out, and no much larger clone turns up one base away.

The time point label on this specimen signifies: week 3, after first cycle of checkpoint inhibitor. Blood samples were collected before treatment (T0) and at week 3 (W3), after the first cycle of checkpoint blockade. Except for two patients with rapid clinical progression, response was assessed 12 weeks after the first infusion by RECIST 1.1; disease control meant complete response, partial response or stable disease. Any patient who had received prior systemic cancer treatment, was on concomitant immunosuppressant therapy or had synchronous other active malignancies was excluded. Bulk PBMC and plasma cell-free DNA were both sequenced for TCR beta so that circulating cells and T cell turnover could be tracked. PBMC were isolated from blood with Lymphoprep and SepMate tubes, followed by red cell lysis. QIAamp DNA Blood Mini kits were used to extract DNA from both PBMC and sorted T cell subsets. Every bulk PBMC sample had a fixed 350 ng of DNA loaded. TCR beta CDR3 sequences were amplified from genomic DNA with the immunoSEQ TCRb Assay kit following manufacturer instructions. The KAPA Library Quantification Kit for Illumina platforms was used to quantify pooled libraries by qPCR. Pooled libraries were sequenced on an Illumina NextSeq 500, clustered at about 0.6-1.2 pM. Turning to the authors' computational methods: TCR data were analyzed with immunoSEQ ANALYZER and the R LymphoSeq package. A rearrangement efficiency score was calculated as productive divided by the sum of productive and non-productive CDR3 sequences. Clonality was measured with the Gini coefficient and diversity with the Renyi index at alpha=1, and both measures were compared pairwise between timepoints within each patient. Clonal relatedness used an edit distance of 3, and repertoire similarity used the Bhattacharyya coefficient, both computed in LymphoSeq. Linear discriminant analysis on week-3 changes in clonality and diversity was built with the R MASS and caret packages to classify response. TCRdb took over this immuneACCESS table, retaining in-frame rearrangements with V and J assigned. Such tables are incomplete; in checked studies, under half of the missing clones stem from an unresolved V gene, and the remainder is unexplained. Clone size and V and J calls were adopted from that table, with D and trimming inferred from the DNA. For this sample there are around 20,000 clones; approximately 90% appear just once. The ten largest make up roughly 7.6% of the sample.

The specimen was blood, collected from a patient treated with checkpoint blockade. Recombination connected TRBV10-3 to TRBJ2-1; the D gene remains uncertain. This clonotype was obtained from a human donor with melanoma. The nucleotide sequence reads as follows: TGTGCCATCAGTGAGGCGGTGAGCTCCTACAATGAGCAGTTCTTC. Its coded protein is CAISEAVSSYNEQFF.